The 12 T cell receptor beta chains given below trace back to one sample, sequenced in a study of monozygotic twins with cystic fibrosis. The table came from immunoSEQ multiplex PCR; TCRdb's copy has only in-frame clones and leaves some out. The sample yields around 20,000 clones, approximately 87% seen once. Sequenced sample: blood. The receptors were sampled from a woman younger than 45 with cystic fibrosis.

The CDR3 is CASSIGVVSYEQYF. CDR3 nucleotide sequence: TGTGCCAGTAGTATAGGGGTGGTCAGCTACGAGCAGTACTTC. The chain joins TRBV19 to TRBJ2-7; D is unresolved. In germline, CDR1 is LNHDA, CDR2 SQIVND (reference sequence). V dropped 1 base and J dropped 3 bases, with 10 bases sitting between them. This CDR3 is 14 amino acids long.

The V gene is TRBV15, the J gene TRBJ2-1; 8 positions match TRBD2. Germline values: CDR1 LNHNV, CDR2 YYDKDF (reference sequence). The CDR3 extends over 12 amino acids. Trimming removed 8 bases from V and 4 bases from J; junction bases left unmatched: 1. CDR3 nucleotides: TGTGCCACCGGACTAGCTTACAATGAGCAGTTCTTC. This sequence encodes CATGLAYNEQFF. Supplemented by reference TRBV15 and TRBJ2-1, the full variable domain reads DAMVIQNPRYQVTQFGKPVTLSCSQTLNHNVMYWYQQKSSQAPKLLFHYYDKDFNNEADTPDNFQSRRPNTSFCFLDIRSPGLGDTAMYLCATGLAYNEQFFGPGTRLTVL.

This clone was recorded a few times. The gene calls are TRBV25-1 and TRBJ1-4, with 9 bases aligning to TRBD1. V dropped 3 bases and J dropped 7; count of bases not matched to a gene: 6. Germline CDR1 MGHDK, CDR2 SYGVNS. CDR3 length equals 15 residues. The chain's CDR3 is CASSDWTGAGEKLFF. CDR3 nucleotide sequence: TGTGCCAGCAGTGATTGGACAGGGGCGGGTGAAAAACTGTTTTTT. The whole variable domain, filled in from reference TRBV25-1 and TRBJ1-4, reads EADIYQTPRYLVIGTGKKITLECSQTMGHDKMYWYQQDPGMELHLIHYSYGVNSTEKGDLSSESTVSRIRTEHFPLTLESARPSHTSQYLCASSDWTGAGEKLFFGSGTQLSVL.

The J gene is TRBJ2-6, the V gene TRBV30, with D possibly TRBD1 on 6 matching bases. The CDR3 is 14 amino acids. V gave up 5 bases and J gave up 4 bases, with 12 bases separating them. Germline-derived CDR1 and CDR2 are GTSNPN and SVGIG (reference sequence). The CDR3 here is CAWVTGQGANVLTF. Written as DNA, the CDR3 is TGTGCCTGGGTTACAGGACAGGGGGCCAACGTCCTGACTTTC.

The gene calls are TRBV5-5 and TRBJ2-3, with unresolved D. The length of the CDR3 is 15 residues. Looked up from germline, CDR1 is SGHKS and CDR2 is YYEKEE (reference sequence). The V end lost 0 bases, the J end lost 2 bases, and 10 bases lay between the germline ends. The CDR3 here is CASSLEATVTDTQYF. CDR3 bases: TGTGCCAGCAGCTTGGAGGCGACCGTCACAGATACGCAGTATTTT. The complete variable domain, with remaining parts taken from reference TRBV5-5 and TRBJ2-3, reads DAGVTQSPTHLIKTRGQQVTLRCSPISGHKSVSWYQQVLGQGPQFIFQYYEKEERGRGNFPDRFSARQFPNYSSELNVNALLLGDSALYLCASSLEATVTDTQYFGPGTRLTVL.

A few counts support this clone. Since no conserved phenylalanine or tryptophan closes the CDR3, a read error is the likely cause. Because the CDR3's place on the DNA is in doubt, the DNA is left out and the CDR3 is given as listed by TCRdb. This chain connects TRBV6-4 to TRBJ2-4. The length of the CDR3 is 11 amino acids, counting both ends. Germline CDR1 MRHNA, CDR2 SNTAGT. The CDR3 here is CASSDGSGIMI.

CDR3 bases: TGTGCCATCAGTGAGTCCCTTGGGGGGGACACTGAAGCTTTCTTT. Encoded protein: CAISESLGGDTEAFF. The chain combines TRBV10-3 with TRBJ1-1, with D possibly TRBD1 on 5 matching bases. The CDR3 is made up of 15 amino acids. V lost 0 bases and J lost 3, with 11 bases in between. CDR1 is ENHRY, CDR2 SYGVKD, per germline.

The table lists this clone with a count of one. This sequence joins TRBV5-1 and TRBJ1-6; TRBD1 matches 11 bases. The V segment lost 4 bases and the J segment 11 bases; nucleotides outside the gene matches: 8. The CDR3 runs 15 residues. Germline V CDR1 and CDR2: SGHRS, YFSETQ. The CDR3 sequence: CASSLSGQGATPLHF. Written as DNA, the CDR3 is TGCGCCAGCAGCCTCTCTGGACAGGGGGCAACACCCCTCCACTTT.

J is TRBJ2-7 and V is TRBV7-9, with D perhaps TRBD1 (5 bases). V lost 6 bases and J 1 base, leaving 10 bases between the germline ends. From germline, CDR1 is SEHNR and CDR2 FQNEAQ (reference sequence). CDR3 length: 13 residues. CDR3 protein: CASRRSGSYEQYF. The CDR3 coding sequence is TGTGCCAGCAGACGGTCAGGGTCCTACGAGCAGTACTTC.

The CDR3 DNA is TGTGCCAGCAGTTACTCGTCGGTCGGAGGCTACACCTTC. It yields the protein CASSYSSVGGYTF. The chain is built from TRBV6-5 and TRBJ1-2; D not resolved. The CDR3 has 13 amino acids. Germline V gene data show CDR1 as MNHEY and CDR2 as SVGAGI. Trimming removed 0 bases from V and 8 bases from J, with 10 bases in between.

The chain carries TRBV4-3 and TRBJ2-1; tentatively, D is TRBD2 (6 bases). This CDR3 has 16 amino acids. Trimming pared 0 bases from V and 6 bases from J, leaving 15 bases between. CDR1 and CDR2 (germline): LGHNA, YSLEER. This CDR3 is CASSQDLAGPFNEQFF. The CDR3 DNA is TGCGCCAGCAGCCAAGACCTGGCGGGGCCTTTCAATGAGCAGTTCTTC.

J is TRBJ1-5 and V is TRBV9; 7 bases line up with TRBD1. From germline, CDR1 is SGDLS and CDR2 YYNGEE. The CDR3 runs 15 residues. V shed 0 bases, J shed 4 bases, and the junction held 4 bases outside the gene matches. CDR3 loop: CASSVAGDSNQPQHF. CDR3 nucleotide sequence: TGTGCCAGCAGCGTAGCGGGGGACAGTAATCAGCCCCAGCATTTT.